The clone carrying this T cell receptor (beta chain) was recorded many times. The CDR3 is 13 amino acids. V was trimmed by 3 bases and J by 5 bases, leaving 7 bases between them. This sample is part of a study of T cells in Graves' hyperthyroidism and ophthalmopathy. It was RNA transcripts that yielded the amplified TCR beta CDR3 regions. The study used the HTBI primer set for a first-round RT-PCR of the TCR CDR3. One entry per CDR3 protein results from TCRdb running MiXCR on the multiplex PCR reads. The data show 340,000 or so distinct CDR3 sequences, 15% to 20% seen once. The specimen sequenced was blood. The chain combines TRBV12-3 or TRBV12-4 with TRBJ1-4; unclear D gene. This TCR derives from a woman aged 45-59 years with Graves' hyperthyroidism. The CDR3 loop reads CASSLAENEKLFF. Here the CDR3 DNA reads TGTGCCAGCAGTTTGGCAGAAAATGAAAAACTGTTTTTT.